Listed below are T cell receptor beta chains from one sample, sequenced in a study of T cell changes during pregnancy in multiple sclerosis. Assay used: immunoSEQ multiplex PCR; TCRdb lists only in-frame clones, some missing. Of around 78,000 clones listed, about 92% are singletons. The sequences come from peripheral blood, collected in the second trimester of pregnancy. These receptors originate from a female donor with multiple sclerosis, enrolled in a pregnancy study. CDR3s include the opening cysteine and the closing phenylalanine or tryptophan. Each record gives: V gene, D gene, J gene, clone size, CDR3 DNA, CDR3 protein. The D gene is left open where the match is weak. Rows give clone size only sometimes, using once, few, many, or a class for an expanded clone.

>TRBV5-1|NA|TRBJ2-5|NA
TGCGCCAGCAGCTTAACCAGCGGGCCCGATAGAAAGACCCAGTACTTC
CASSLTSGPDRKTQYF
>TRBV13|NA|TRBJ2-3|NA
TGTGCCAGCAGCTCCCTTGGGTCAGGGGACACAGATACGCAGTATTTT
CASSSLGSGDTDTQYF
>TRBV10-3|NA|TRBJ1-1|NA
TGTGCCATCAGTGATGAGGGCGGGGGCACTGAAGCTTTCTTT
CAISDEGGGTEAFF
>TRBV6-5|NA|TRBJ1-5|NA
TGTGCCAGCGCACAGGGATACAATCAGCCCCAGCATTTT
CASAQGYNQPQHF
>TRBV30|NA|TRBJ1-2|NA
TGTGCCTGGAGTCTCTGGCAGGGAGGGGACTATGGCTACACCTTC
CAWSLWQGGDYGYTF
>TRBV11-2|TRBD1|TRBJ2-1|NA
TGTGCCAGCAGCTTAGCCGGGACAGGGAACTCCAATGAGCAGTTCTTC
CASSLAGTGNSNEQFF
>TRBV4-1|NA|TRBJ2-3|NA
TGCGCCAGCAGCCAAGAACCCCCCCGGATACTAGGCATTGATACGCAGTATTTT
CASSQEPPRILGIDTQYF
>TRBV28|TRBD1|TRBJ1-4|NA
TGTGCCAGCAGCCCATACAGGGGAGGTGATGAAAAACTGTTTTTT
CASSPYRGGDEKLFF
>TRBV6-5|NA|TRBJ2-3|NA
TGTGCCAGCAGAGAGGGTCCGGAGGATACGCAGTATTTT
CASREGPEDTQYF
>TRBV5-6|NA|TRBJ2-5|NA
TGTGCCAGCAGCTCCTTCAGAGAGACCCAGTACTTC
CASSSFRETQYF
>TRBV27|NA|TRBJ1-5|NA
TGTGCCAGCAGTTGGAGGGCGGCTAGCAATCAGCCCCAGCATTTT
CASSWRAASNQPQHF
>TRBV7-3|TRBD1|TRBJ1-2|NA
TGTGCCAGCAGCCCTGGCCAGGGGGTCTATGGCTACACCTTC
CASSPGQGVYGYTF
>TRBV6-5|NA|TRBJ2-1|NA
TGTGCCAGCAGTTACTCGAGTAATGGAGACAATGAGCAGTTCTTC
CASSYSSNGDNEQFF
>TRBV28|NA|TRBJ2-1|once
TGTGCCAGTCTCACAGGACGCGGCAATGAGCAGTTCTTC
CASLTGRGNEQFF
>TRBV27|NA|TRBJ2-7|NA
TGTGCCAGCAGTCCGGGACACAGAGCCTACGAGCAGTACTTC
CASSPGHRAYEQYF
>TRBV15|TRBD1|TRBJ1-2|NA
TGTGCCACCAGCACATCGACAGGGAAAACTAACTATGGCTACACCTTC
CATSTSTGKTNYGYTF
>TRBV6-5|TRBD1|TRBJ2-7|NA
TGTGCCAGCAGTTATGACAGGGTCGGCTACGAGCAGTACTTC
CASSYDRVGYEQYF
>TRBV29-1|NA|TRBJ2-5|NA
TGCAGCGCCTTCAAATCCTACGAGACCCAGTACTTC
CSAFKSYETQYF
>TRBV7-9|NA|TRBJ1-4|NA
TGTGCCAGCAGCTCTATTCAGGGGAGGGATGAAAAACTGTTTTTT
CASSSIQGRDEKLFF
>TRBV11-2|TRBD1|TRBJ1-4|NA
TGTGCCAGCAGCTTAGACCGGACAGGGGCTAATGAAAAACTGTTTTTT
CASSLDRTGANEKLFF
>TRBV6-1|NA|TRBJ1-1|NA
TGTGCCAGCAGTGAAGGGTGGGGGCGGGCTTTCTTT
CASSEGWGRAFF
>TRBV2|TRBD1|TRBJ1-4|NA
TGTGCCAGCAGGGGTACAGGGGGCTATGAAAAACTGTTTTTT
CASRGTGGYEKLFF
>TRBV5-1|NA|TRBJ2-7|once
TGCGCCAGCAGCTTGGAAGGGGCTCCCTACGAGCAGTACTTC
CASSLEGAPYEQYF
>TRBV19|TRBD1|TRBJ2-2|NA
TGTGCCAGTAGCGAACAGGGGCTCGGGGAGCTGTTTTTT
CASSEQGLGELFF
>TRBV6-5|TRBD2|TRBJ2-7|once
TGTGCCAGCAGTCGTACTAGCGGGGGAGTGCAGTACTTC
CASSRTSGGVQYF
>TRBV2|NA|TRBJ2-1|NA
TGTGCCAGCGCAAAACAGGGTTTCGAGCAGTTCTTC
CASAKQGFEQFF
>TRBV5-1|NA|TRBJ1-3|NA
TGCGCCAGCAGGGCAGGAATGGTTACTGGAAACACCATATATTTT
CASRAGMVTGNTIYF
>TRBV28|NA|TRBJ1-1|NA
TGTGCCAGCAGTCAAACCCTGGGGGCCGCTTTGAACACTGAAGCTTTCTTT
CASSQTLGAALNTEAFF